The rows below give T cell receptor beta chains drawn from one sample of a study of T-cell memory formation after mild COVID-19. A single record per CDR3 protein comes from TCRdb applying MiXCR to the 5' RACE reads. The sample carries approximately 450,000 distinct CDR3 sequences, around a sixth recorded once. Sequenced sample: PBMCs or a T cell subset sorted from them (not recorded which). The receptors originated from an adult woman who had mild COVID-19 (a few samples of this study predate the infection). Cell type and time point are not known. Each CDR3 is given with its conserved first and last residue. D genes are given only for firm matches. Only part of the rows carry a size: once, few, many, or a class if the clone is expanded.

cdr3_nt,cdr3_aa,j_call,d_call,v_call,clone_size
TGCAGCGTTGTTTCGGTGGCAGCTCAGAACACTGAAGCTTTCTTT,CSVVSVAAQNTEAFF,TRBJ1-1,NA,TRBV29-1,NA
TGTGCCAGCACACCCGGGGCAGGCAATAATTCACCCCTCCACTTT,CASTPGAGNNSPLHF,TRBJ1-6,NA,TRBV7-9,NA
TGTGCCAGCAGTCCCCGGTGGCTAGCGGCCGCATACGAGCAGTACTTC,CASSPRWLAAAYEQYF,TRBJ2-7,TRBD2,TRBV6-5,few
TGTGCCACCAGTGATTTGCAAACCGAGGCCTACAATGAGCAGTTCTTC,CATSDLQTEAYNEQFF,TRBJ2-1,NA,TRBV24-1,few
TGTGCCAGCAGCTCAGACGACAGGGGGCATACTGAAGCTTTCTTT,CASSSDDRGHTEAFF,TRBJ1-1,TRBD1,TRBV7-9,few
TGTGCCTCACCCCTTTTTGGGACAGATACGCAGTATTTT,CASPLFGTDTQYF,TRBJ2-3,NA,TRBV30,NA
TGTGCCAGCAGCTTAGGCCCAGCGACTCAATACGAGCAGTACTTC,CASSLGPATQYEQYF,TRBJ2-7,NA,TRBV7-2,NA
TGTGCCAGCAGCTTAGGACAGATCTACGAGCAGTACTTC,CASSLGQIYEQYF,TRBJ2-7,NA,TRBV7-9,many
TGTGCCTGGAACAGGGGGCAGACTAATGAAAAACTGTTTTTT,CAWNRGQTNEKLFF,TRBJ1-4,TRBD1,TRBV30,few
TGTGCCAGCAGCTCGACAGTGAACACTGAAGATTTCTTT,CASSSTVNTEDFF,TRBJ1-1,NA,TRBV12-3/TRBV12-4,few
TGTGCCAGCAGCTCCCGTTGGGGAGACGAGCAGTACTTC,CASSSRWGDEQYF,TRBJ2-7,NA,TRBV7-9,few
TGTGCCAGCAGCCAAACAGCACTAGCGGGAGCCGGGGAGCTGTTTTTT,CASSQTALAGAGELFF,TRBJ2-2,TRBD2,TRBV7-2,few
TGTGCCACCAGCAGAGCCTCGGAGACCCAGTACTTC,CATSRASETQYF,TRBJ2-5,NA,TRBV15,many
TGTGCCAGCAGCAATAACTTGAACACCGGGGAGCTGTTTTTT,CASSNNLNTGELFF,TRBJ2-2,NA,TRBV7-8,NA
TGCGCCAGCAGCCGAATGAGGGCAGGGGTGACCACAGATACGCAGTATTTT,CASSRMRAGVTTDTQYF,TRBJ2-3,NA,TRBV4-1,NA
TGTGCCACCAGTGATTCTCCTTCGCGGAGTAATAGCAATCAGCCCCAGCATTTT,CATSDSPSRSNSNQPQHF,TRBJ1-5,NA,TRBV24-1,few
TGTGCCAGCAGTCCAACTAGCGGGGGGTACCAAGAGACCCAGTACTTC,CASSPTSGGYQETQYF,TRBJ2-5,TRBD2,TRBV7-9,NA
TGTGCCAGCAGCCTTTCAGACTCCGGGGAGCAGTACTTC,CASSLSDSGEQYF,TRBJ2-7,NA,TRBV3-1,few
TGTGCCAGCACTAAGAGCGGGAATGAGCAGTTCTTC,CASTKSGNEQFF,TRBJ2-1,NA,TRBV6-2/TRBV6-3,few
TGTGCCAGCAGAATGGACAGGCGCGCCAATCAGCCCCAGCATTTT,CASRMDRRANQPQHF,TRBJ1-5,TRBD1,TRBV6-5,NA
TGTGCCAGTACCCGACAGGGACCAACGAACACTGAAGCTTTCTTT,CASTRQGPTNTEAFF,TRBJ1-1,TRBD1,TRBV2,NA
TGTGCCAGCAGACAACCAGGGGGGGAAGCTTTCTTT,CASRQPGGEAFF,TRBJ1-1,TRBD1,TRBV3-1,few
TGCGCCAGCACAATAGAGGGACGGAACACTGAAGCTTTCTTT,CASTIEGRNTEAFF,TRBJ1-1,NA,TRBV5-1,NA
TGTGCCAGCAGCTTAGCGGAAGTCTCCACCGGGGAGCTGTTTTTT,CASSLAEVSTGELFF,TRBJ2-2,NA,TRBV13,NA
TGTGCCAGCAGCTTGCCACTCGGAGCGGGAGGGTCAGTAAATGAGCAGTTCTTC,CASSLPLGAGGSVNEQFF,TRBJ2-1,TRBD2,TRBV5-4,NA
TGTGCCAGCAGCCGTGGGGACAGGGAATACAATGAGCAGTTCTTC,CASSRGDREYNEQFF,TRBJ2-1,TRBD1,TRBV7-9,NA
TGTGCCAGCAGCCAAGATATCGTAGGGGCGCTTCATAATGAGCAGTTCTTC,CASSQDIVGALHNEQFF,TRBJ2-1,NA,TRBV3-1,NA
TGTGCCAGCAGCCCGAGGGGTATCTCTGGGGCCAACGTCCTGACTTTC,CASSPRGISGANVLTF,TRBJ2-6,NA,TRBV7-9,few
TGTGCCAGCAGCCCCGGCCTTTTCACAGATACGCAGTATTTT,CASSPGLFTDTQYF,TRBJ2-3,NA,TRBV7-6,few
TGTGCCACCAGTGATTTGCAGTCAGGACAGGGGACCGGGGAGCTGTTTTTT,CATSDLQSGQGTGELFF,TRBJ2-2,TRBD1,TRBV24-1,few
TGCGCCAGCTATAACAGGGAGACCCAGTACTTC,CASYNRETQYF,TRBJ2-5,NA,TRBV5-1,few
TGCAGTGCTAGTGGGACCGGGACTAGCGGAGGAAGATCCTACGAGCAGTACTTC,CSASGTGTSGGRSYEQYF,TRBJ2-7,TRBD2,TRBV20-1,few
TGCAGCGTTTTTACAGGGGGCAATAGCGGGTACGAGCAGTACTTC,CSVFTGGNSGYEQYF,TRBJ2-7,TRBD1,TRBV29-1,NA
TGTGCCAGCAGTGAGGGTAGCAGTCACGAGCAGTACTTC,CASSEGSSHEQYF,TRBJ2-7,NA,TRBV25-1,NA
TGTGCCTGGAGTCCAACAGGTAGCAATCAGCCCCAGCATTTT,CAWSPTGSNQPQHF,TRBJ1-5,NA,TRBV30,few
TGCAGTGCTAGTGGAGGTAGCGGGACCACAGATACGCAGTATTTT,CSASGGSGTTDTQYF,TRBJ2-3,TRBD2,TRBV20-1,few
TGTGCCACCAGCGTTTCCCGTTTGGAGTACGAGCAGTACTTC,CATSVSRLEYEQYF,TRBJ2-7,NA,TRBV15,NA
TGTGCCAGCAGTCCACCGGGACTAGGCAATGAGCAGTTCTTC,CASSPPGLGNEQFF,TRBJ2-1,TRBD2,TRBV2,many
TGTGCCAGCAGCTTAATAGACAGGGGGAGGATGAACACTGAAGCTTTCTTT,CASSLIDRGRMNTEAFF,TRBJ1-1,TRBD1,TRBV7-6,NA
TGCGCCAGCAGCCAGTACGGGGGGGCGCCGTTCGGGGAGCAGTTCTTC,CASSQYGGAPFGEQFF,TRBJ2-1,TRBD2,TRBV4-1,NA
TGCAGTGCTAGAGATATGGGGAAGAACTATGGCTACACCTTC,CSARDMGKNYGYTF,TRBJ1-2,NA,TRBV20-1,few
TGTGCCAGCAGCGTAGATAGGGGAAATGAGCAGTTCTTC,CASSVDRGNEQFF,TRBJ2-1,NA,TRBV9,few
TGTGCCAGCACCCACTTCTTAGGGGTACAGTCCTACAATGAGCAGTTCTTC,CASTHFLGVQSYNEQFF,TRBJ2-1,NA,TRBV12-3/TRBV12-4,few
TGCAGCGTTCAAGGGGTAAGGGTCAACACTGAAGCTTTCTTT,CSVQGVRVNTEAFF,TRBJ1-1,NA,TRBV29-1,few
TGTGCCAGCAGCTGGAGACAGAACTCCTACAATGAGCAGTTCTTC,CASSWRQNSYNEQFF,TRBJ2-1,NA,TRBV5-6,NA
TGTGCCAGCAGTCCCTTACAGGGTTTTTCCTACGAGCAGTACTTC,CASSPLQGFSYEQYF,TRBJ2-7,NA,TRBV12-3/TRBV12-4,few
TGTGCCATCAGTGAAGGTAGCTATGGCTACACCTTC,CAISEGSYGYTF,TRBJ1-2,NA,TRBV10-3,few
TGTGCCAGCAGTTTTTACAGGGACTTAGCTAGCACAGATACGCAGTATTTT,CASSFYRDLASTDTQYF,TRBJ2-3,NA,TRBV12-3/TRBV12-4,NA
TGTGCCAGCAGCTTGAGGAATTATAATTCACCCCTCCACTTT,CASSLRNYNSPLHF,TRBJ1-6,NA,TRBV7-2,NA
TGTGCCAGCAGTTTTGGGGACAGGGCTAGCGAGCAGTACTTC,CASSFGDRASEQYF,TRBJ2-7,TRBD1,TRBV6-6,few
TGCAGTGCCCCAAGGTCAGGGCTCTATGGCTACACCTTC,CSAPRSGLYGYTF,TRBJ1-2,NA,TRBV20-1,few
TGTGCCAGCAGGTCCCAGGGTGATAAAAACATTCAGTACTTC,CASRSQGDKNIQYF,TRBJ2-4,NA,TRBV6-5,few
TGTGCCAGCAGCCTGAGACAGGGGGCCAACAATCAGCCCCAGCATTTT,CASSLRQGANNQPQHF,TRBJ1-5,TRBD1,TRBV5-6,few
TGTGCCAGCAGTTTTCAGTCTGGGGCCAACGTCCTGACTTTC,CASSFQSGANVLTF,TRBJ2-6,NA,TRBV27,NA
TGTGCCAGCAGCTCAACTAGCGGTACTTACGAGCAGTACTTC,CASSSTSGTYEQYF,TRBJ2-7,TRBD2,TRBV7-9,few
TGTGCCACCAGTGATTCGGAGACTGTAACCGGGGAGCTGTTTTTT,CATSDSETVTGELFF,TRBJ2-2,NA,TRBV24-1,many
TGCAGTGCCAGAACCGACAGGCGGTCAGATACGCAGTATTTT,CSARTDRRSDTQYF,TRBJ2-3,NA,TRBV20-1,NA